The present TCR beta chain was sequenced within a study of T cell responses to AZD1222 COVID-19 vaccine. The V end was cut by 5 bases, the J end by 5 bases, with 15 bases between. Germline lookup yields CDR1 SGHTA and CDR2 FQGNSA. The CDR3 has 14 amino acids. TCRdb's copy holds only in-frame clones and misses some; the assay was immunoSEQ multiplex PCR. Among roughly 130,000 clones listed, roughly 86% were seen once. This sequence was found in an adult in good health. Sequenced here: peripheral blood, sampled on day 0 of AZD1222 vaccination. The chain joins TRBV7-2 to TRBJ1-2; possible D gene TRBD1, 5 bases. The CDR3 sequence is CASSLEGRGYGYTF. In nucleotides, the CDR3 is TGTGCCAGCAGCCTCGAGGGTAGGGGTTATGGCTACACCTTC.